A single sample gave rise to the 13 T cell receptor beta chains below, sequenced in a study of T cell changes during pregnancy in multiple sclerosis. Clones were sequenced by immunoSEQ multiplex PCR, and TCRdb holds only the in-frame ones, with some missing. The profile covers just under 60,000 clones, with 80% to 95% appearing a single time and 0.8% to 1% taken by the ten largest. The sequenced sample was peripheral blood, obtained in the first trimester of pregnancy. The source of these receptors is a female donor with multiple sclerosis, enrolled in a pregnancy study.

This clone appeared a single time. V usage is TRBV10-2 and J usage is TRBJ2-5, with unresolved D. V was shortened by 5 bases and J by 9 bases, with 10 bases between the two germline ends. This CDR3 spans 11 amino acids. Germline CDR1 reads WSHSY; CDR2 reads SAAADI. The CDR3 here is CASSPSQAQYF. CDR3 in DNA: TGCGCCAGCAGTCCCTCTCAGGCCCAGTACTTC.

The V and J genes are TRBV2 and TRBJ2-6; the match to TRBD1 covers 9 bases. V shed 6 bases, J shed 1 base, and the junction held 10 bases outside the gene matches. The CDR3 totals 18 residues. Germline V CDR1 and CDR2: SNHLY, FYNNEI. Here the CDR3 DNA reads TGTGCCAGCAGCGGACCGGGACAGGGTTTATCTGGGGCCAACGTCCTGACTTTC. This gives the protein CASSGPGQGLSGANVLTF.

The chain is built from TRBV19 and TRBJ1-4; D gene unclear. The CDR3 runs 15 residues. Looked up from germline, CDR1 is LNHDA and CDR2 is SQIVND (reference sequence). Trimming took off 1 base at V and 1 base at J, with 7 bases between the two ends. CDR3 nucleotide sequence: TGTGCCAGTAGTATAGTCCCGGGAACTAATGAAAAACTGTTTTTT. As protein: CASSIVPGTNEKLFF.

V usage is TRBV2 and J usage is TRBJ2-1, with 10 bases identical to TRBD1. J was trimmed by 3 bases and V by 6 bases; bases with no gene match: 11. The CDR3 is 17 residues long. Germline V lookup: CDR1 SNHLY, CDR2 FYNNEI. The CDR3 spells CASRPGQGRPGYNEQFF. The CDR3 nucleotides read TGTGCCAGCAGACCGGGACAGGGGAGGCCGGGCTACAATGAGCAGTTCTTC.

The chain couples TRBV14 to TRBJ2-3; TRBD2 is a possible D gene (5 bases). Per the germline V gene, CDR1 is SGHDN and CDR2 is FVKESK. Trimming removed 3 bases from V and 6 bases from J, with 28 bases in between. CDR3 length: 19 residues. The CDR3 sequence is CASSHIHKRGYPNRDTQYF. CDR3 DNA sequence: TGTGCCAGCAGCCACATACATAAACGAGGGTACCCAAACCGGGATACGCAGTATTTT.

This clone was detected once. V gene TRBV2 combines with J gene TRBJ1-4; TRBD1 agrees at 8 bases. Germline assignment: CDR1 SNHLY and CDR2 FYNNEI. CDR3 length equals 15 residues. The junction had 5 bases not matched to a gene; V was cut back by 6 bases and J by 2 bases. The CDR3 sequence is CASSPRDRTNEKLFF. CDR3 DNA sequence: TGTGCCAGCAGCCCCAGGGACAGGACTAATGAAAAACTGTTTTTT.

This rearrangement joins TRBV6-6 to TRBJ1-2; possible D gene TRBD1, 6 bases. V was pared by 4 bases and J by 8 bases, with 17 bases between. CDR3 length: 14 amino acids. Germline CDR1 reads MNHNY; CDR2 reads SVGAGI (reference sequence). CDR3 region: CASSSDTGLGGYTF. As DNA, the CDR3 is TGTGCCAGCAGTTCCGATACAGGGTTGGGGGGCTACACCTTC.

CDR3 bases: TGCGCCAGCAGCCAAGATATTACAGGGGGCTACGAGCAGTACTTC. Translation: CASSQDITGGYEQYF. The rearrangement uses TRBV4-3 and TRBJ2-7, with TRBD1 matching over 8 bases. J lost 3 bases, V lost 0 bases, and 4 bases had no gene match. The CDR3 sequence is 15 residues long. Germline V gene data show CDR1 as LGHNA and CDR2 as YSLEER.

The rearrangement uses TRBV18 and TRBJ1-2; 8 nucleotides line up with TRBD1. V was pared by 6 bases and J by 4 bases, with 13 bases of the junction left unmatched. Germline V gene sequence: CDR1 KGHSH, CDR2 LQKENI. The CDR3 is 16 residues long. The CDR3 reads CASSPLSGTGGYGYTF. CDR3 nucleotide sequence: TGTGCCAGCTCTCCTCTTTCCGGGACAGGAGGCTATGGCTACACCTTC.

The rearrangement links TRBV27 to TRBJ2-1; TRBD1 agrees at 9 bases. The CDR3 runs 14 residues. Germline CDR1 reads MNHEY; CDR2 reads SMNVEV (reference sequence). V dropped 7 bases and J dropped 7; count of bases not matched to a gene: 8. The CDR3: CASKLGTGNNEQFF. CDR3 coding DNA: TGTGCCAGCAAACTCGGGACAGGGAATAATGAGCAGTTCTTC.

The chain carries TRBV11-2 and TRBJ2-4; 13 positions match TRBD2. Germline V gene data show CDR1 as SGHAT and CDR2 as FQNNGV. Trimming cost V 5 bases and J 9 bases; bases outside gene matches: 4. The CDR3 spans 14 residues. CDR3 protein: CASSPRTSGGIQYF. The CDR3 coding sequence is TGTGCCAGCAGCCCCCGGACTAGCGGGGGCATTCAGTACTTC.

CDR3 protein: CASSLGGSVPGYTF. CDR3 bases: TGTGCCAGCAGCTTAGGGGGCTCGGTGCCCGGCTACACCTTC. The chain uses TRBV7-3 and TRBJ1-2; possible D gene TRBD1, 6 bases. The CDR3 loop spans 14 amino acids. The germline CDR1 and CDR2 sequences are SGHTA and FQGTGA. Trimming shortened V by 2 bases and J by 8 bases, and 15 bases separated the two germline ends.

In this sample, this clone turned up once. This sequence joins TRBV4-2 and TRBJ1-2; TRBD1 might be the D (6 bases). The V end lost 7 bases, the J end lost 0 bases, and 9 bases lay between the germline ends. Germline V lookup: CDR1 LGHNA, CDR2 YNFKEQ. The CDR3 runs 13 residues. The CDR3 DNA is TGTGCCAGCACTCAGGGGACTAACTATGGCTACACCTTC. It yields the protein CASTQGTNYGYTF.